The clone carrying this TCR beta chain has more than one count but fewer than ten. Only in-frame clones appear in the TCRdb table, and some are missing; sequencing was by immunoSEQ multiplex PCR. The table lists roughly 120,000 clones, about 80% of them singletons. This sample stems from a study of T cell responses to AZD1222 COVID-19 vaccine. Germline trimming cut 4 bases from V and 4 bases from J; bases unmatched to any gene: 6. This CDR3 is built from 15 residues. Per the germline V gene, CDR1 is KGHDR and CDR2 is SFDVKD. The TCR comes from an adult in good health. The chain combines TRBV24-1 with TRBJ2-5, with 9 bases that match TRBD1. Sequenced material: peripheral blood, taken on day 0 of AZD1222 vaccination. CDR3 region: CATSERQGGGETQYF. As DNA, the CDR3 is TGTGCCACCAGTGAAAGACAGGGGGGAGGAGAGACCCAGTACTTC.